The 13 T cell receptor beta chains below come from one sample, sequenced in a study of persistence of HIV-infected CD4 T cells. This was the immunoSEQ version 4 assay in survey mode. Assay: immunoSEQ multiplex PCR; the TCRdb copy retains only in-frame clones and omits some. Among 45,000 to 55,000 clones listed, over 70% were seen once. Their antigen targets remain unknown. Lysates of CMV-infected fibroblasts at about 10 ug/mL stimulated these cells. CD40L-negative CD69-negative CD45RO-high memory CD4+ T cells were sorted as populations depleted of antigen-responding cells. Here the sequenced sample was CD4+ T cells sorted from PBMCs after roughly 18-hour stimulation, taken from a patient who received antiretroviral therapy. Every receptor here comes from an adult man with HIV who was CMV-seropositive.

The chain couples TRBV3-1 (or the pseudogene TRBV3-2) to TRBJ2-3; perhaps TRBD2 as D (5 bases). This CDR3 contains 14 residues. Germline CDR1 is LGHDT and CDR2 is YNNKEL (reference sequence). V lost 6 bases, J lost 5 bases, and 15 bases lay in between. The CDR3 protein is CASRPKSREDTQYF. CDR3 nucleotides: TGTGCCAGCAGACCCAAATCGAGGGAAGATACGCAGTATTTT.

The genes are TRBV4-2 and TRBJ2-3; a possible D gene is TRBD1 (5 bases). The CDR3 contains 16 residues. V was cut by 1 base and J by 6 bases, with 17 bases left in between. Germline CDR1 is LGHNA and CDR2 is YNFKEQ. In nucleotides, the CDR3 is TGTGCCAGCAGCCAAGGAAGACAGCGTTCAACGGATACGCAGTATTTT. Its translation is CASSQGRQRSTDTQYF.

The chain carries TRBV5-4 and TRBJ1-2, with D possibly matching TRBD1 (5 bases). Trimming removed 5 bases from V and 5 bases from J, with 16 bases in between. The CDR3 has 14 amino acids. Germline CDR1 and CDR2: SGHNT and YYREEE (reference sequence). This chain's CDR3 is CASSIRTGYYGYTF. In nucleotides, the CDR3 is TGTGCCAGCAGTATACGTACAGGCTATTATGGCTACACCTTC.

The chain recombines TRBV19 with TRBJ1-2, with D tentatively TRBD1 (6 bases). Trimming removed 5 bases from V and 2 bases from J, with 12 bases in between. Germline CDR1 is LNHDA and CDR2 is SQIVND (reference sequence). The CDR3 totals 14 residues. The CDR3 reads CASSRGQGNYGYTF. The CDR3 DNA sequence: TGTGCCAGTAGTCGGGGGCAGGGAAACTATGGCTACACCTTC.

The rearrangement joins TRBV20-1 to TRBJ2-4; 7 positions match TRBD1. V shed 3 bases, J shed 7 bases, and the junction held 9 bases outside the gene matches. The CDR3 runs 14 residues. Per the germline V gene, CDR1 is DFQATT and CDR2 is SNEGSKA (reference sequence). The CDR3: CSASTGTANNIQYF. The CDR3 nucleotides read TGCAGTGCTAGTACCGGGACAGCGAACAACATTCAGTACTTC.

The V and J genes are TRBV10-2 and TRBJ2-1; the D gene could be TRBD1 or TRBD2 (5 bases each). V lost 4 bases to trimming and J lost 10 bases, with 11 bases between them. Germline V gene sequence: CDR1 WSHSY, CDR2 SAAADI. This CDR3 contains 12 residues. Here the CDR3 DNA reads TGCGCCAGCAGTGGGGGCCCGGGAGAGCAGTTCTTC. Encoded protein: CASSGGPGEQFF.

The rearrangement uses TRBV5-1 and TRBJ1-1; no clear D gene. This CDR3 spans 16 amino acids. From germline, CDR1 is SGHRS and CDR2 YFSETQ. The germline V and J ends were trimmed by 2 bases and 1 base, with 15 bases remaining between them. Here the CDR3 reads CASSLLVANKNTEAFF. The CDR3 DNA is TGCGCCAGCAGCTTACTAGTAGCCAATAAGAACACTGAAGCTTTCTTT.

This clone has a handful of counts. This chain uses TRBV18 with TRBJ1-6; D uncertain. In germline, CDR1 is KGHSH, CDR2 LQKENI. The CDR3 runs to 15 residues. Trimming took 0 bases from V and 7 from J, leaving 10 bases between them. The CDR3 protein is CASSPPEGWNSPLHF. The CDR3 region has the DNA TGTGCCAGCTCACCACCGGAGGGATGGAATTCACCCCTCCACTTT.

This clone has more than one count but fewer than ten. The rearrangement links TRBV5-1 to TRBJ2-2, with D possibly matching TRBD1 (6 bases). The CDR3 is 15 residues long. Germline CDR1 and CDR2: SGHRS and YFSETQ. Trimming removed 4 bases at V and 0 bases at J, with 10 bases between. CDR3 in amino acids: CASSPRTANTGELFF. The CDR3 bases are TGCGCCAGCAGCCCCAGGACAGCGAACACCGGGGAGCTGTTTTTT.

V gene TRBV29-1 combines with J gene TRBJ2-5; possibly TRBD1 for D (6 bases). Trimming removed 7 bases from V and 6 bases from J, with 18 bases in between. The length of the CDR3 is 13 residues. The V gene's germline CDR1 is SQVTM and CDR2 ANQGSEA. CDR3 bases: TGCAGCGGGAAGCAGGGGACATCAAAGACCCAGTACTTC. Translated, it gives CSGKQGTSKTQYF.

V usage is TRBV18 and J usage is TRBJ2-6; a weak D match, TRBD2 (5 bases). The CDR3 consists of 16 residues. Germline-derived CDR1 and CDR2 are KGHSH and LQKENI. Trimming shortened V by 1 base and J by 4 bases, and 11 bases separated the two germline ends. Here the CDR3 reads CASSPQRGTGANVLTF. In nucleotides, the CDR3 is TGTGCCAGCTCACCACAACGGGGAACCGGGGCCAACGTCCTGACTTTC.

A single count supports this clone. V and J are TRBV30 and TRBJ1-6; D ambiguous. This CDR3 spans 14 amino acids. Germline V gene lookup returns CDR1 GTSNPN and CDR2 SVGIG (reference sequence). V was clipped by 2 bases and J by 7 bases, with 12 bases between them. As DNA, the CDR3 is TGTGCCTGGAGTTCTATAACCAAAAATTCACCCCTCCACTTT. Its translation is CAWSSITKNSPLHF.

This chain connects TRBV19 to TRBJ2-2; D may be TRBD1 or TRBD2 (6 bases each). V lost 5 bases and J 4 bases, leaving 17 bases between the germline ends. Germline-derived CDR1 and CDR2 are LNHDA and SQIVND (reference sequence). The length of the CDR3 is 16 residues. The CDR3 here is CASSQRREGGTGELFF. For the CDR3, the DNA is TGTGCCAGTAGTCAAAGGCGGGAAGGGGGCACCGGGGAGCTGTTTTTT.